Listed below are T cell receptor beta chains from one sample, sequenced in a study of PD-L1 blockade in urothelial cancer. Libraries were prepared by immunoSEQ multiplex PCR; TCRdb keeps only in-frame clonotypes and omits some of them. The sample consists of approximately 94,000 clones, around 90% of them appearing once. Sample: PBMCs, taken around atezolizumab (anti-PD-L1) treatment. Receptors were obtained from a man in his sixties with urothelial cancer. Both conserved end residues are part of each CDR3. The D gene is left open where the match is weak. Only some rows state a clone size, as once, few, many or a class for expanded clones.

abundance	v_gene	d_gene	j_gene	CDR3nt	CDR3aa
-	TRBV18	TRBD1	TRBJ1-4	TGTGCCAGCTACAGGGGAGCTAATGAAAAACTGTTTTTT	CASYRGANEKLFF
-	TRBV19	-	TRBJ1-5	TGTGCCAGTAGTGGGGGGGCGCATCAGCCCCAGCATTTT	CASSGGAHQPQHF
once	TRBV28	-	TRBJ1-2	TGTGCCAGCAGAGGTGGGGGGGCGAAGAGCTATGGCTACACCTTC	CASRGGGAKSYGYTF
-	TRBV4-3	TRBD1	TRBJ1-6	TGCGCCAGCAGCCCTAGGACAGGGGTCAATTCACCCCTCCACTTT	CASSPRTGVNSPLHF
-	TRBV27	TRBD2	TRBJ2-7	TGTGCCAGCAGACCACGGACTAGCGGGGGGTCCTACGAGCAGTACTTC	CASRPRTSGGSYEQYF
once	TRBV7-2	TRBD1	TRBJ2-3	TGTGCCAGCAGCCCCCCTAGACAGGGCGGCACAGATACGCAGTATTTT	CASSPPRQGGTDTQYF
-	TRBV28	TRBD1	TRBJ2-1	TGTGCCAGCAGTTTAGGGACAGCCACATACAATGAGCAGTTCTTC	CASSLGTATYNEQFF
-	TRBV30	-	TRBJ2-3	TGTGCCTGGAGTGGCCCTCGGGCAGATACGCAGTATTTT	CAWSGPRADTQYF
-	TRBV7-2	TRBD1	TRBJ1-4	TGTGCCAGCAGCCCCGGACAGGGGTTTGTTGAAAAACTGTTTTTT	CASSPGQGFVEKLFF
-	TRBV29-1	TRBD2	TRBJ2-5	TGCAGCGTTGGGCGGGGGGAGGAGACCCAGTACTTC	CSVGRGEETQYF
-	TRBV30	-	TRBJ1-3	TGTGCCTGGAAGTTAGATGGAAACACCATATATTTT	CAWKLDGNTIYF
few	TRBV30	-	TRBJ2-1	TGTGCCTGGAGTGATTTAGAGCAGTTCTTC	CAWSDLEQFF
-	TRBV6-5	-	TRBJ1-1	TGTGCCAGCAGTTACTCGGCGGCAGGGGCTTACACTGAAGCTTTCTTT	CASSYSAAGAYTEAFF